These 18 T cell receptor beta chains were all obtained from the same sample, sequenced in a study of T cell clonality in common variable immunodeficiency. Findings of the study overall: Fewer deletions and N-nucleotide insertions were reportedly seen in common variable immunodeficiency TCR beta sequences.

Their antigens remain unidentified. Method: immunoSEQ multiplex PCR; TCRdb's copy keeps in-frame clones and lacks some. The sample contains roughly 23,000 clones, none of them singletons. Sequenced input: peripheral blood mononuclear cells. The receptors were gathered from a human donor with common variable immunodeficiency.

Points on this clone: The missing CDR3 end, 3 residues past where the read stops, is filled in from the germline J gene. The chain has TRBV11-2 and TRBJ2-3; no clear D gene. There are 12 residues in the CDR3. The germline V and J ends were trimmed by 5 bases and 2 bases, with 5 bases remaining between them. CDR1 is SGHAT, CDR2 FQNNGV, per germline. CDR3 bases read: TGTGCCAGCAGCCACACCACAGATACG. This encodes CASSHTTDT. From start to end, the CDR3 is CASSHTTDTQYF. The full variable domain, rest sourced from reference TRBV11-2 and TRBJ2-3, is EAGVAQSPRYKIIEKRQSVAFWCNPISGHATLYWYQQILGQGPKLLIQFQNNGVVDDSQLPKDRFSAERLKGVDSTLKIQPAKLEDSAVYLCASSHTTDTQYFGPGTRLTVL.

This clone was recorded a few times. The CDR3 extends 3 residues past the end of the read, so its final part is completed from the germline J gene. This chain connects TRBV7-2 to TRBJ1-5; D is possibly TRBD1 (5 bases). The CDR3 runs to 15 residues. V lost 1 base to trimming and J lost 4 bases, with 11 bases between them. CDR1 and CDR2 (germline): SGHTA, FQGNSA. This CDR3 is CASSLGYRRNQPQHF. The sequenced CDR3 bases are TGTGCCAGCAGCTTAGGGTACAGGAGAAATCAGCCC.

There are many counts of this clone. The CDR3 end is not reached by the read, which stops 3 residues before it; the germline J gene fills it in. The chain joins TRBV7-2 to TRBJ1-3; TRBD1 aligns across 8 bases. The germline V gene encodes CDR1 SGHTA and CDR2 FQGNSA. The CDR3 contains 15 residues. Trimming cost V 4 bases and J 4 bases; bases outside gene matches: 6. The covered CDR3 bases are TGTGCCAGCAGCTCTGGACAGGGTGGAGGAAACACC. Amino acid sequence: CASSSGQGGGNT. The entire CDR3 is CASSSGQGGGNTIYF.

There are a few counts of this clone. The sequenced fragment ends 3 residues before the CDR3 boundary, so the rest is inferred from the germline J gene. The V call is TRBV30, the J call TRBJ2-3; maybe TRBD2 (7 bases). CDR3 length equals 14 residues. CDR1 GTSNPN and CDR2 SVGIG come from the germline V gene (reference sequence). The DNA read from the CDR3 is TGTGCCTGGAGCCCTTCTCGCGGGGGCTTAACG. Protein product: CAWSPSRGGLT. The whole CDR3 reads CAWSPSRGGLTQYF.

As concerns this clone: The observed sequence ends 3 residues before the CDR3 terminus, with the missing tail filled in from the germline J gene. V gene TRBV18 combines with J gene TRBJ1-2; 10 bases match TRBD1. This CDR3 is built from 17 residues. V dropped 5 bases and J dropped 4; count of bases not matched to a gene: 13. Germline CDR1 and CDR2: KGHSH and LQKENI. The sequenced part of the CDR3 DNA is TGTGCCAGCTCAGCGACAGGGGGCAAGCAGGTCGCCTATGGC. Amino acid sequence: CASSATGGKQVAYG. The CDR3 in its entirety is CASSATGGKQVAYGYTF.

This clone was detected ten times or more. The read ends 3 residues before the CDR3 terminus; that terminus is restored from the germline J gene. The chain links TRBV5-6 to TRBJ2-1; D is possibly TRBD2 (6 bases). Germline V gene sequence: CDR1 SGHDT, CDR2 YYEEEE. This CDR3 spans 14 amino acids. Trimming pared 4 bases from V and 0 bases from J, leaving 8 bases between. Here the CDR3 reads CASSGTDSYNEQFF. The covered CDR3 bases are TGTGCCAGCAGCGGGACTGACTCCTACAATGAG.

Notes on this clone: The read finishes 3 residues shy of the CDR3 end, and the germline J gene is used to complete it. This rearrangement joins TRBV20-1 to TRBJ2-1, with TRBD2 matching over 9 bases. J was trimmed by 5 bases and V by 2 bases; bases with no gene match: 4. CDR1 DFQATT and CDR2 SNEGSKA come from the germline V gene (reference sequence). The CDR3 is 14 residues long. CDR3 loop: CSARTAGGHNEQFF. CDR3 DNA, as far as it was read: TGCAGTGCTAGAACAGCGGGGGGTCACAATGAG.

As for this clone: Read coverage stops 3 residues before the CDR3 terminus; the germline J gene supplies the remainder. The chain combines TRBV19 with TRBJ2-7; the match to TRBD1 covers 8 bases. The germline V gene has CDR1 LNHDA and CDR2 SQIVND (reference sequence). The V gene end was trimmed by 5 bases and the J gene end by 6 bases; junction bases not matched to a gene: 9. This CDR3 contains 14 residues. The CDR3 sequence is CASSSTAGGSEQYF. The sequenced part of the CDR3 DNA is TGTGCCAGTAGTTCAACAGCAGGGGGCAGCGAG.

A remark on this clone: Sequencing ends 3 residues short of the CDR3 end; the germline J gene provides the rest. This chain connects TRBV5-1 to TRBJ1-2; maybe TRBD1 (5 bases). V lost 3 bases to trimming and J lost 7 bases, with 7 bases between them. The CDR3 is 11 residues long. Germline V gene sequence: CDR1 SGHRS, CDR2 YFSETQ. The sequenced CDR3 bases are TGCGCCAGCAGCTCAGGGATTGGC. It yields the protein CASSSGIG. Given in full, the CDR3 is CASSSGIGYTF.

This clone rates as large. Sequencing ends 3 residues short of the CDR3 end; the germline J gene provides the rest. The chain recombines TRBV13 with TRBJ2-1; 8 nucleotides line up with TRBD2. After removal of 4 bases from V and 8 bases from J, the junction contained 13 bases not matched to a gene. CDR1 and CDR2 from the germline V gene are PRHDT and FYEKMQ (reference sequence). This CDR3 comprises 16 residues. The chain's CDR3 is CASSSDQRGPTDEQFF. CDR3 DNA (partial): TGTGCCAGCAGCTCGGACCAGCGGGGGCCTACCGATGAG.

This clone was counted a few times. The sequence runs out 3 residues before the end of the CDR3; the remainder is reconstructed from the germline J gene. This chain links TRBV19 with TRBJ1-3; 8 bases agree with TRBD1. This CDR3 spans 17 amino acids. CDR1 and CDR2 (germline): LNHDA, SQIVND (reference sequence). Trimming cost V 4 bases and J 0 bases; bases outside gene matches: 8. CDR3 sequence reads: CASSTDRGPTSGNTIYF. The DNA read from the CDR3 is TGTGCCAGTAGTACCGACAGGGGACCAACCTCTGGAAACACC.

Many counts were recorded for this clone. The read ends 3 residues early relative to the CDR3; the germline J gene fills the gap. V usage is TRBV18 and J usage is TRBJ1-1, with TRBD1 matching over 7 bases. The CDR3 covers 15 residues. Germline CDR1 reads KGHSH; CDR2 reads LQKENI. V was pared by 2 bases and J by 3 bases, with 6 bases of the junction left unmatched. The DNA read from the CDR3 is TGTGCCAGCTCACCATTGACAGGGTGGGACACTGAA. Protein product: CASSPLTGWDTE. The full CDR3 protein reads CASSPLTGWDTEAFF.

Concerning this clone itself: The sequenced fragment ends 3 residues before the CDR3 boundary, so the rest is inferred from the germline J gene. This chain links TRBV7-3 with TRBJ2-1, with D possibly TRBD2 on 7 matching bases. Trimming cost V 10 bases and J 6 bases, with 22 bases left between them. In germline, CDR1 is SGHTA, CDR2 FQGTGA. The CDR3 has 15 amino acids. CDR3 region: CANGRGGEDINEQFF. Incomplete CDR3 DNA: TGTGCCAATGGGAGGGGGGGGGAGGATATCAATGAG.

This clone has ten or more counts. The read ends 3 residues early relative to the CDR3; the germline J gene fills the gap. The chain employs TRBV18 and TRBJ2-1; 8 positions agree with TRBD1. Germline CDR1 KGHSH, CDR2 LQKENI. The junction had 2 bases not matched to a gene; V was cut back by 4 bases and J by 6 bases. The CDR3 runs to 13 residues. Partial CDR3 DNA: TGTGCCAGCTCACTAGACAGGGGCAATGAG. Translated, it gives CASSLDRGNE. The CDR3, in full, reads CASSLDRGNEQFF.

Many counts were recorded for this clone. The CDR3 end is not reached by the read, which stops 3 residues before it; the germline J gene fills it in. V is TRBV2 and J is TRBJ2-2, with TRBD1 matching 10 bases. The CDR3 sequence is 15 residues long. CDR1 is SNHLY, CDR2 FYNNEI, per germline. V gave up 6 bases and J gave up 4 bases; unmatched junction bases: 5. CDR3 bases read: TGTGCCAGCAGCGGACAGGGGGTGGGCACCGGGGAG. Its translation: CASSGQGVGTGE. The entire CDR3 reads CASSGQGVGTGELFF.

There are many counts of this clone. The CDR3 end falls 3 residues outside the read, so it is completed with the germline J gene. This sequence joins TRBV29-1 and TRBJ2-7; a weak D match, TRBD1 (6 bases). Looked up from germline, CDR1 is SQVTM and CDR2 is ANQGSEA. There are 12 residues in the CDR3. V lost 7 bases and J lost 4, with 14 bases in between. This CDR3 reads CSAVTGPYEQYF. CDR3 DNA, as far as it was read: TGCAGCGCCGTAACAGGGCCGTACGAG.

In its sample, this clone was seen many times. The read stops 3 residues short of the end of the CDR3; the missing end is completed from the germline J gene. The V and J genes are TRBV12-3 or TRBV12-4 and TRBJ2-5; D is uncertain. Trimming removed 5 bases at V and 5 bases at J, with 6 bases between. The CDR3 is made up of 11 amino acids. The CDR3 reads CASSPGETQYF. CDR3 bases read: TGTGCCAGCAGTCCCGGTGAGACC.

With regard to this clone: Sequencing ends 3 residues short of the CDR3 end; the germline J gene provides the rest. The V and J genes are TRBV30 and TRBJ1-2; a weak D match, TRBD1 (5 bases). Trimming removed 4 bases from V and 5 bases from J, with 8 bases in between. This CDR3 has 11 residues. Germline CDR1 is GTSNPN and CDR2 is SVGIG (reference sequence). The CDR3 DNA, read in part, is TGTGCCTGGACGGGGGGGTATGGC. This sequence encodes CAWTGGYG. The full CDR3 reads CAWTGGYGYTF.